Reported below is one T cell receptor (beta chain). Its antigen is unknown. Profiled with immunoSEQ multiplex PCR; TCRdb holds only in-frame clones, not every one. The sample lists 220,000 or so clones; 90% to 95% were seen once. The source of the sample is a study of cytomegalovirus exposure and HLA in healthy donors. Donors came from a validation cohort of over a hundred subjects, distinct from the first 666-subject cohort. The CDR3 covers 17 residues. V shed 3 bases and J shed 4 bases, with 19 bases lying between them. CDR1 GTSNPN and CDR2 SVGIG come from the germline V gene (reference sequence). General study points: Reports credit the classifier with highly specific, highly sensitive diagnosis of cytomegalovirus status.

This chain links TRBV30 with TRBJ2-6; possible D gene TRBD1, 5 bases. Sequenced material: PBMCs. This TCR came from a woman aged 18 to 35 in good health and CMV-seronegative. CDR3 in amino acids: CAWSQGRPVGGANVLTF. DNA for the CDR3: TGTGCCTGGAGCCAGGGCCGACCGGTTGGGGGGGCCAACGTCCTGACTTTC.